The sample holds one count of the clone carrying this T cell receptor beta chain. CDR1 and CDR2 from the germline V gene are MNHNS and SASEGT. CDR3 length: 13 residues. V dropped 0 bases and J dropped 7 bases, with 9 bases sitting between them. This specimen belongs to a study of shared clonotypes between healthy human individuals. Deep-level running was used for the assay. TCRdb keeps only in-frame clones here, not all; method: immunoSEQ multiplex PCR. The sample has 450,000 to 500,000 clones, over 75% seen once. All donors were healthy HIV-negative adults lacking recent acute infections or vaccinations. Each donor was a Caucasian adult residing in Nashville, Tennessee. Genomic DNA, for the unsorted samples, came from tens of millions of PBMCs.

The receptor was derived from a woman aged 40 to 50 in good health. Some clones in this sample may be carry-over from other donors' samples. The sequenced sample was PBMCs. The chain couples TRBV6-1 to TRBJ1-2; no clear D. CDR3 coding DNA: TGTGCCAGCAGTGAAGCGCGGGTGGGTGGCTACACCTTC. The encoded protein is CASSEARVGGYTF.